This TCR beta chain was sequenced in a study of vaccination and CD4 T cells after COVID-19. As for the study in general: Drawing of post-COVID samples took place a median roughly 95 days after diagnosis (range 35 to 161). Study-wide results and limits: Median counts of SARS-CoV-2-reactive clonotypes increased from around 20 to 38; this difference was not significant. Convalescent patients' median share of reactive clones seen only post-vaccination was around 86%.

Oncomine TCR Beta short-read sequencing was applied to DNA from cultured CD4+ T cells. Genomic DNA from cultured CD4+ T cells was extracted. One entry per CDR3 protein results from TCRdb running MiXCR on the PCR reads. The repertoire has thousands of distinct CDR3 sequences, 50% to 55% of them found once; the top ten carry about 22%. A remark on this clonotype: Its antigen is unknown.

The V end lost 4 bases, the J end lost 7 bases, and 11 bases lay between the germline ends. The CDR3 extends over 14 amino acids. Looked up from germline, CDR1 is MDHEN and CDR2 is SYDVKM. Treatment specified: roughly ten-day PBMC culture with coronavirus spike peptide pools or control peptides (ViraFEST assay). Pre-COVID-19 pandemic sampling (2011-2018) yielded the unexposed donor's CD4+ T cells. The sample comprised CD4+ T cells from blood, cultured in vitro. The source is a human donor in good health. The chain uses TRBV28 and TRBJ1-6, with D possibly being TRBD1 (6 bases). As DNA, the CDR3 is TGTGCCAGCAGTTCTAACAGGGCCAATTCACCCCTCCACTTT. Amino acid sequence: CASSSNRANSPLHF.